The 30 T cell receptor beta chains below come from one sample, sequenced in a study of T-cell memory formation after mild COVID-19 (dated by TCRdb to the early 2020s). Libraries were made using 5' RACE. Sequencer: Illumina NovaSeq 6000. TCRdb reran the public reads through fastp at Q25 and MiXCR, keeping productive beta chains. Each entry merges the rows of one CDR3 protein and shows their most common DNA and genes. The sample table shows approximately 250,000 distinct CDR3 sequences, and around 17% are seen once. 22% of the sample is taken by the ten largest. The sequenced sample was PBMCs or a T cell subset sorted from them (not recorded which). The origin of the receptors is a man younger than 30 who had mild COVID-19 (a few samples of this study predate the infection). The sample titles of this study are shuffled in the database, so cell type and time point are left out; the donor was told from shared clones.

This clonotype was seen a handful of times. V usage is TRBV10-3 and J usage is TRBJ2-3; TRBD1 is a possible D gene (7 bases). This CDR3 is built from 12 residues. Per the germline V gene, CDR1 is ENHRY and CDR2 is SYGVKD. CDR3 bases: TGTGCGGTGGAGGGGGCGTCAGATACGCAGTATTTT. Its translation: CAVEGASDTQYF.

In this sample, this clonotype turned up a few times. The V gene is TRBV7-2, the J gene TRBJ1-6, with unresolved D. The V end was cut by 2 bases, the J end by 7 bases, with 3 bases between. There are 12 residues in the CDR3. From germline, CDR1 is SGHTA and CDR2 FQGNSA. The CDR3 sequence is CASSLTNSPLHF. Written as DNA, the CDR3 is TGTGCCAGCAGCTTAACGAATTCACCCCTCCACTTT.

The CDR3 DNA sequence: TGTGCCAGCAGTTTGCGGCAGGGAAGGGTCAATGAGCAGTTCTTC. Translating it yields CASSLRQGRVNEQFF. The chain has TRBV27 and TRBJ2-1, with D possibly TRBD1 on 5 matching bases. V lost 3 bases and J 6 bases, leaving 15 bases between the germline ends. CDR3 size: 15 residues. Germline V gene data show CDR1 as MNHEY and CDR2 as SMNVEV (reference sequence).

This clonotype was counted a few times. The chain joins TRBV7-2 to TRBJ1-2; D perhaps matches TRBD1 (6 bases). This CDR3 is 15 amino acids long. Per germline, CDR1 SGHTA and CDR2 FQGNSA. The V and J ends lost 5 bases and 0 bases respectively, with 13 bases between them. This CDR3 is CASSAGTRTNYGYTF. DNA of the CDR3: TGTGCCAGCAGCGCCGGGACAAGAACTAACTATGGCTACACCTTC.

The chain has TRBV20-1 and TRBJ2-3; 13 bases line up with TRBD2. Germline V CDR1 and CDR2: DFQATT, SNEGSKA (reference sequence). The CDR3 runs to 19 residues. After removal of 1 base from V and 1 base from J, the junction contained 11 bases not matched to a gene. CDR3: CSARAPTSGGAYRTDTQYF. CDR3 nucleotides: TGCAGTGCTAGAGCCCCCACTAGCGGGGGGGCCTATCGCACAGATACGCAGTATTTT.

Here the CDR3 DNA reads TGTGCCTGCCGTAGCGGGGGGGCGTCAGATACGCAGTATTTT. Encoded protein: CACRSGGASDTQYF. The rearrangement joins TRBV6-2 or TRBV6-3 to TRBJ2-3, with 11 bases aligning to TRBD2. J lost 4 bases, V lost 11 bases, and 8 bases had no gene match. The CDR3 totals 14 residues. The germline CDR1 and CDR2 sequences are MNHEY and SVGEGT.

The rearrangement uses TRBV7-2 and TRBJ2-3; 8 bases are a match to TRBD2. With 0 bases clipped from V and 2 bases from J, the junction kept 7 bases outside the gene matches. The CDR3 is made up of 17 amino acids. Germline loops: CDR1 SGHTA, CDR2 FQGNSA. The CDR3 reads CASSLASGGFPTDTQYF. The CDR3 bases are TGTGCCAGCAGCTTAGCCTCGGGGGGGTTTCCCACAGATACGCAGTATTTT.

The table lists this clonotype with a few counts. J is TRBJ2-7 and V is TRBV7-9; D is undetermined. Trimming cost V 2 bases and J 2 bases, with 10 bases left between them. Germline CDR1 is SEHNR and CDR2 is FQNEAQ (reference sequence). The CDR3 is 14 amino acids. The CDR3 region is CASSLSAVAYEQYF. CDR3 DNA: TGTGCCAGCAGCTTATCGGCAGTCGCCTACGAGCAGTACTTC.

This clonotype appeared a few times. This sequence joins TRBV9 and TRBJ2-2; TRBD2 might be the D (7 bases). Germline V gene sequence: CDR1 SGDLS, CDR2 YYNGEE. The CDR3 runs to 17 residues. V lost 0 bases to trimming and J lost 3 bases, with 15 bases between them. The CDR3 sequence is CASSVDIGGRYTGELFF. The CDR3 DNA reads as TGTGCCAGCAGCGTAGACATCGGGGGGCGTTACACCGGGGAGCTGTTTTTT.

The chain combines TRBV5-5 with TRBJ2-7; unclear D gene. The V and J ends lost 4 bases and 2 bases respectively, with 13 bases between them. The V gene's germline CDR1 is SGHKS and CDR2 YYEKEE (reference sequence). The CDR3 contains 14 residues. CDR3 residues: CASSPKGIAYEQYV. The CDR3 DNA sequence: TGTGCCAGCAGCCCTAAGGGCATAGCCTACGAGCAGTACGTC.

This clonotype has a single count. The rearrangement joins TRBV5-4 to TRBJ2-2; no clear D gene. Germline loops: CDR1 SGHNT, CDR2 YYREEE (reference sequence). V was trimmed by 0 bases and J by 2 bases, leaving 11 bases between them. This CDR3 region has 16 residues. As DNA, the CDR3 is TGTGCCAGCAGCTTGGCCGGTCGGCGTAACACCGGGGAGCTGTTTTTT. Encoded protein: CASSLAGRRNTGELFF.

The CDR3, as DNA: TGCGCCAGCAGCTTGGCCCAGGGTTACGAGCAGTACGTC. Translating gives CASSLAQGYEQYV. The rearrangement joins TRBV5-1 to TRBJ2-7, with D possibly TRBD1 on 5 matching bases. Trimming removed 0 bases from V and 4 bases from J, with 8 bases in between. This CDR3 has 13 residues. From germline, CDR1 is SGHRS and CDR2 YFSETQ.

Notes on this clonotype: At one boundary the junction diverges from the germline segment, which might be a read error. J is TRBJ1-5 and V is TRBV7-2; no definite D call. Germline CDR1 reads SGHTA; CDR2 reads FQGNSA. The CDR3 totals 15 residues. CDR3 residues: CASSKWGVSNQHQHF. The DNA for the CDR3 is TGTGCCAGCAGCAAGTGGGGAGTTAGCAATCAGCACCAGCATTTT.

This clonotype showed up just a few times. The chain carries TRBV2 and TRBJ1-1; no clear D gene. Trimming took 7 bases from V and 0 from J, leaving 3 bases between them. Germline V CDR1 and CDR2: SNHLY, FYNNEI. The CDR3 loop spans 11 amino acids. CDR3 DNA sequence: TGTGCCAGCATCGTGAACACTGAAGCTTTCTTT. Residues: CASIVNTEAFF.

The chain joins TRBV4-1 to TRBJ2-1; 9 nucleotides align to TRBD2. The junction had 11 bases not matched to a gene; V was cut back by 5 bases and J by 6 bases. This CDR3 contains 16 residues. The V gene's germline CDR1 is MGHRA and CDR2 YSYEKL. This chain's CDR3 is CASSSASGGIGNEQFF. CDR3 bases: TGCGCCAGCAGCTCCGCGAGCGGGGGGATAGGCAATGAGCAGTTCTTC.

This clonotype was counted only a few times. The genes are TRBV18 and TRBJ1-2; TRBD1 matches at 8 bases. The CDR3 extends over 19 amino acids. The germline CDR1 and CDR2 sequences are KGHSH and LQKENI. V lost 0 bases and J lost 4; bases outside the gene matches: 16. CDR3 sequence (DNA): TGTGCCAGCTCACCACCAAACGGAAGGGTCCAGGGGGCAGGCTATGGCTACACCTTC. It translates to CASSPPNGRVQGAGYGYTF.

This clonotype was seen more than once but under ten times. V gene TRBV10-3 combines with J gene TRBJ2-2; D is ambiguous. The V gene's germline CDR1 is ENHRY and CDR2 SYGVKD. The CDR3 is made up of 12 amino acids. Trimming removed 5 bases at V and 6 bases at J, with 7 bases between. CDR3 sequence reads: CAISPPAGELFF. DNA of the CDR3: TGTGCCATCAGTCCTCCGGCCGGGGAGCTGTTTTTT.

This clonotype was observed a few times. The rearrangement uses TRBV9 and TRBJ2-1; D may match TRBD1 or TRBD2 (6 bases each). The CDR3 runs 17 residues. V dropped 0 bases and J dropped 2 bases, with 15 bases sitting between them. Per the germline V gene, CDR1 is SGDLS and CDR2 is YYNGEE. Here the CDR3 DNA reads TGTGCCAGCAGCGTAGATGTTTCCGGGGGCGCCTACAATGAGCAGTTCTTC. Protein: CASSVDVSGGAYNEQFF.

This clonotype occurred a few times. The CDR3 DNA reads as TGTGCCAGCAGCCTGGACCACTGGAGGACAGATACGCAGTATTTT. This sequence encodes CASSLDHWRTDTQYF. V is TRBV12-3 or TRBV12-4 and J is TRBJ2-3, with D possibly matching TRBD2 (5 bases). The CDR3 spans 15 residues. V was clipped by 6 bases and J by 3 bases, with 16 bases between them.

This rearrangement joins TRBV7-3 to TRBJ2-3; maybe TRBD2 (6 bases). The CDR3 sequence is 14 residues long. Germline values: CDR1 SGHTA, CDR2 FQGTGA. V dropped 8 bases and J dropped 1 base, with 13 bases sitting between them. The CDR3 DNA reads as TGTGCCAGCCAAATGGGGGGAGGCACAGATACGCAGTATTTT. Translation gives CASQMGGGTDTQYF.

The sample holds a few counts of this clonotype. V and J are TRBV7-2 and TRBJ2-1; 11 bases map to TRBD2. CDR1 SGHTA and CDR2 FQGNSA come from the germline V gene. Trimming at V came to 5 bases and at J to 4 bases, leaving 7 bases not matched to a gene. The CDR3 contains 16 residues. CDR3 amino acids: CASSRSSGGPYNEQFF. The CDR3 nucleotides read TGTGCCAGCAGCAGATCTAGCGGGGGGCCGTACAATGAGCAGTTCTTC.

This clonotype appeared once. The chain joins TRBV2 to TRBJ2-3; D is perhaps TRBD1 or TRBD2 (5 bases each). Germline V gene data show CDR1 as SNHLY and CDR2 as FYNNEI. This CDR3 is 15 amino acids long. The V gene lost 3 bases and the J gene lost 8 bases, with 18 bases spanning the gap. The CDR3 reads CASSDEGSPYATQYF. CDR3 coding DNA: TGTGCCAGCAGTGACGAGGGGTCTCCCTACGCTACGCAGTATTTT. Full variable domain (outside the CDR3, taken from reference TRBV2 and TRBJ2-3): EPEVTQTPSHQVTQMGQEVILRCVPISNHLYFYWYRQILGQKVEFLVSFYNNEISEKSEIFDDQFSVERPDGSNFTLKIRSTKLEDSAMYFCASSDEGSPYATQYFGPGTRLTVL.

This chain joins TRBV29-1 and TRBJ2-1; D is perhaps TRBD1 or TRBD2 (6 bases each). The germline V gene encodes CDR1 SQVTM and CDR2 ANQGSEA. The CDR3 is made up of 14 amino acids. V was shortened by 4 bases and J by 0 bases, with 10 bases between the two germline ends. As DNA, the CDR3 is TGCAGCGTTGGGGGGGCTAGCTCCTACAATGAGCAGTTCTTC. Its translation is CSVGGASSYNEQFF.

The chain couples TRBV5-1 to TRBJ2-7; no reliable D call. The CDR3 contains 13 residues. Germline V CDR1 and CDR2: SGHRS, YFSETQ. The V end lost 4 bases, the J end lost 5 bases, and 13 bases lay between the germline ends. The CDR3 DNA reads TGCGCCAGCAGCGTGGGCCTACCGAACGAGCAGTACTTC. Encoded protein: CASSVGLPNEQYF.

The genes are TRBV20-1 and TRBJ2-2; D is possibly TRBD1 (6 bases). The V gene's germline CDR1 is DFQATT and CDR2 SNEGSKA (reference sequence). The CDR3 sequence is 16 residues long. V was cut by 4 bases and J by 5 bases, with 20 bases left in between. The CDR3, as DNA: TGCAGTGCTAACCGCCCCCAACAGGGCCCGACCGGGGAGCTGTTTTTT. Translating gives CSANRPQQGPTGELFF.

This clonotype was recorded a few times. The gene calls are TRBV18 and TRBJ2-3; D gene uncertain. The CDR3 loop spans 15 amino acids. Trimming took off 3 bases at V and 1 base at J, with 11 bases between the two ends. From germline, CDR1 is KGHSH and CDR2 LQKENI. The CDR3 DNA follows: TGTGCCAGCTCACCGAACTCGCGTCGCACAGATACGCAGTATTTT. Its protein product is CASSPNSRRTDTQYF.

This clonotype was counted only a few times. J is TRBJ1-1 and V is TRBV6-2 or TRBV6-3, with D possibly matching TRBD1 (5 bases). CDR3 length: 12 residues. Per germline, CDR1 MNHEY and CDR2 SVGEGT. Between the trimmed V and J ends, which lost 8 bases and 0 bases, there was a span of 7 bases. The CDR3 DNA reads TGTGCCAGCGGGGGGATGAACACTGAAGCTTTCTTT. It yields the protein CASGGMNTEAFF.

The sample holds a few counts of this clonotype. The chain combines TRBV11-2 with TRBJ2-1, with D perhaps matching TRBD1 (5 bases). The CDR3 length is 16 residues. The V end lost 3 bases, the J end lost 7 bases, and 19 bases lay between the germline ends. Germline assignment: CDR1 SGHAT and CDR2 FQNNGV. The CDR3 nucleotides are TGTGCCAGCAGCTTGAATACAGGCCCATTGGGGAATGAGCAGTTCTTC. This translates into CASSLNTGPLGNEQFF.

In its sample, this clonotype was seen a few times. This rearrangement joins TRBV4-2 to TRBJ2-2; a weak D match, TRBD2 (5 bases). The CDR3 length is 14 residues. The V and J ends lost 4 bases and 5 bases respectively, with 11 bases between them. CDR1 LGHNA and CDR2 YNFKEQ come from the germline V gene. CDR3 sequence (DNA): TGTGCCAGCAGCCCAAGAAGGACTACCGGGGAGCTGTTTTTT. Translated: CASSPRRTTGELFF.

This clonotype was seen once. This chain's CDR3 is CASSWDGRQPQHF. CDR3 in DNA: TGTGCCAGCTCCTGGGACGGCCGGCAGCCCCAGCATTTT. The chain couples TRBV7-9 to TRBJ1-5; D may be TRBD1 (5 bases). Germline V gene lookup returns CDR1 SEHNR and CDR2 FQNEAQ (reference sequence). Trimming left V 8 bases short and J 7 bases short, with 15 bases between. The CDR3 has 13 residues.